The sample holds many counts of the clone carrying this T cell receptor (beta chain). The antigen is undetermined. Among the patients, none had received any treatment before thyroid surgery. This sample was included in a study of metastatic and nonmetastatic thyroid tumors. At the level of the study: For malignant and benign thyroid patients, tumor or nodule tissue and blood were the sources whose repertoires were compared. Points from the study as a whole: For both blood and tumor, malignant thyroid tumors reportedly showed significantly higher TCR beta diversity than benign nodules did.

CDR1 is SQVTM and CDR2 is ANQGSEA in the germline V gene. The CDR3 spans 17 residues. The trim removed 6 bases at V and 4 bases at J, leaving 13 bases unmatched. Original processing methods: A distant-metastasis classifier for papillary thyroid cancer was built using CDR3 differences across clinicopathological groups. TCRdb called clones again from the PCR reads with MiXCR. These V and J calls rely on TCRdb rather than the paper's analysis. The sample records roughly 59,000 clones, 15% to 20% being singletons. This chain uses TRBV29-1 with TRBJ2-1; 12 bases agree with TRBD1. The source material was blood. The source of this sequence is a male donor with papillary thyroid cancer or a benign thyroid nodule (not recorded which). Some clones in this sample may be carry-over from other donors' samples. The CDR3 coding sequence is TGCAGCGTGCTGGGACAGGGGGCCAAAAACCTTTACAATGAGCAGTTCTTC. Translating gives CSVLGQGAKNLYNEQFF.